The rows below give T cell receptor beta chains drawn from one sample of a study of cytomegalovirus exposure and HLA in healthy donors. TCRdb keeps only in-frame clones here, not all; method: immunoSEQ multiplex PCR. The top ten clones hold 3% to 4.5% of a sample with under 130,000 clones, 50% to 70% of them seen once. The sample consisted of PBMCs. These TCRs come from a man aged 30 to 45 in good health and CMV-seropositive. The conserved cysteine and the conserved F or W are not part of the CDR3 here.

j_gene,v_gene,CDR3aa
TRBJ2-2,TRBV25-1,ASSEWGGIDHTGELF
TRBJ1-2,TRBV29-1,SVTTVQGNYGYT
TRBJ1-3,TRBV7-9,ASISTHLSGNTIY
TRBJ2-7,TRBV30,AWVSGTTFEQY
TRBJ1-2,TRBV21-1,ASSNGFGHT
TRBJ2-7,TRBV2,ASTSGLVGLQY
TRBJ2-1,TRBV11-2,ASSYRGYNEQF
TRBJ1-4,TRBV18,ASSLRQGTNEKLF
TRBJ2-5,TRBV27,ASSLRDRGVQY
TRBJ2-3,TRBV9,ASSVGGGGASTDTQY
TRBJ2-1,TRBV5-4,ASSLASSGGPGEQF
TRBJ2-1,TRBV7-2,ASSPTSGGADEQF
TRBJ2-1,TRBV2,ASNQFQGSYNEQF
TRBJ2-1,TRBV29-1,SVAPGDNEQF
TRBJ2-1,TRBV5-4,ASSLGTGSYNEQF
TRBJ1-6,TRBV5-5,ASSLSASSGNSPLH
TRBJ2-3,TRBV29-1,SAKRGSSTDTQY
NA,TRBV4-1,ASSLAGGRTYEQY
TRBJ1-4,TRBV4-1,ASSPGTGGRRGEKLF
TRBJ2-7,TRBV2,ASSYQGYEQY
TRBJ2-3,TRBV6-6,ASSRGLAIDTQY
TRBJ1-6,TRBV15,ATSREYDSPLH
TRBJ2-7,TRBV7-9,ASSLAPTSGGLYEQY
TRBJ1-2,TRBV29-1,SPGGGEDGYT
TRBJ2-2,TRBV6-1,ASSRGGTGELF
TRBJ1-6,TRBV5-1,ASSIIPGQDNSPLH
TRBJ2-1,TRBV6-1,ASRSPGDEQF
TRBJ1-1,TRBV5-4,ASSPGTGAMNTEAF
TRBJ2-3,TRBV6-1,ANQGQGEVDTQY
TRBJ1-2,TRBV6-1,ASSELTGSYGYT
TRBJ2-2,TRBV7-8,ASSLAAAGGPSGTGELF
TRBJ2-1,TRBV6-5,ASSLSGGLDNEQF
TRBJ2-1,TRBV28,ASSRGGTSGGNEQF
TRBJ2-1,TRBV9,ASSVEGTSIYNEQF
TRBJ1-6,TRBV7-9,ASSPGDMYSPLH
TRBJ2-5,TRBV29-1,SVEYGGETQY
TRBJ2-3,TRBV7-3,ASSLDNTDTQY
TRBJ2-1,TRBV5-1,ASRGTSNNEQF
TRBJ1-2,TRBV6-5,ASTGPGQGHYGYT
TRBJ2-7,TRBV6-1,ASSEAQRAYEQY
TRBJ1-1,TRBV19,ASRKGSGWDTEAF